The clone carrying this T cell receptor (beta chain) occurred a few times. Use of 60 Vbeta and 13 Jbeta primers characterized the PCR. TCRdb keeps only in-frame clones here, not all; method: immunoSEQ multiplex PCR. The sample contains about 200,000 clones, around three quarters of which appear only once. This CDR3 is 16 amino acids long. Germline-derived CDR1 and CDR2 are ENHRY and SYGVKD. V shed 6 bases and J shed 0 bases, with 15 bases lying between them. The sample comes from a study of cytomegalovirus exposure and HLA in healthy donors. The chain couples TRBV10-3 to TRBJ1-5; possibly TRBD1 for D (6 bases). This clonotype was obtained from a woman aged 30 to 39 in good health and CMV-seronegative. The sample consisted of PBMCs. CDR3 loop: CAISQTGRHSNQPQHF. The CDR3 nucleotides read TGTGCCATCAGCCAGACAGGCCGCCATAGCAATCAGCCCCAGCATTTT.